Shown below are 21 T cell receptor beta chains from a single sample sequenced in a study of beta chain features in type 1 diabetes. Regarding the study as a whole: Among all four CD4+ subsets, Type 1 diabetes patients had TCRB CDR3s that were moderately but significantly shorter.

The whole isolated RNA underwent reverse transcription, so sequencing captured expressed TCRB transcripts. Generated by immunoSEQ multiplex PCR, the TCRdb table keeps only in-frame clones and is missing some. Of about 650,000 clones listed, around 12% were seen once; the top ten hold over 0.1%. No antigen has been identified for these receptors. Sequenced sample: naive CD4+ T cells from blood. Receptors were obtained from a man under 40 with type 1 diabetes.

This clone came up a few times. J is TRBJ1-5 and V is TRBV30, with 10 bases lining up with TRBD1. CDR3 length: 13 residues. Germline CDR1 is GTSNPN and CDR2 is SVGIG (reference sequence). V lost 5 bases, J lost 2 bases, and 0 bases stayed unmatched. The CDR3 region is CAWGTGGNQPQHF. In DNA, the CDR3 is TGTGCCTGGGGGACAGGGGGCAATCAGCCCCAGCATTTT. Looking up the rest from reference TRBV30 and TRBJ1-5 gives the full variable domain: SQTIHQWPATLVQPVGSPLSLECTVEGTSNPNLYWYRQAAGRGLQLLFYSVGIGQISSEVPQNLSASRPQDRQFILSSKKLLLSDSGFYLCAWGTGGNQPQHFGDGTRLSIL.

This clone occurred a few times. The chain has TRBV9 and TRBJ2-6; tentatively, D is TRBD1 (5 bases). The CDR3 is 18 amino acids. V was trimmed by 4 bases and J by 0 bases, leaving 17 bases between them. CDR1 SGDLS and CDR2 YYNGEE come from the germline V gene. The CDR3 reads CASSPTTARDSGANVLTF. CDR3 in DNA: TGTGCCAGCAGCCCGACGACCGCCAGGGACTCTGGGGCCAACGTCCTGACTTTC.

The chain has TRBV14 and TRBJ2-7; perhaps D is TRBD1 or TRBD2 (6 bases each). Trimming pared 4 bases from V and 0 bases from J, leaving 10 bases between. There are 14 residues in the CDR3. In germline, CDR1 is SGHDN, CDR2 FVKESK. The chain's CDR3 is CASSPRGASYEQYF. The CDR3 DNA reads as TGTGCCAGCAGCCCTAGGGGGGCCTCCTACGAGCAGTACTTC.

The rearrangement joins TRBV2 to TRBJ2-3; D possibly corresponds to TRBD2 (7 bases). There are 16 residues in the CDR3. CDR1 SNHLY and CDR2 FYNNEI come from the germline V gene. Between the trimmed V and J ends, which lost 8 bases and 4 bases, there was a span of 22 bases. CDR3 nucleotide sequence: TGTGCCAGCTCCGAAGGGGGGGGCCGGTCAGCAGATACGCAGTATTTT. It is translated as CASSEGGGRSADTQYF.

The V and J genes are TRBV9 and TRBJ1-1; no firm D call. Per the germline V gene, CDR1 is SGDLS and CDR2 is YYNGEE. Deletions cut 4 bases from V and 4 bases from J, with 5 bases between. The CDR3 runs to 11 residues. CDR3 residues: CASSSGTEAFF. DNA of the CDR3: TGTGCCAGCAGCTCCGGCACTGAAGCTTTCTTT.

The chain links TRBV7-3 to TRBJ1-5, with 11 bases matching TRBD1. CDR1 and CDR2 from the germline V gene are SGHTA and FQGTGA. With V trimmed by 4 bases and J by 5 bases, 1 base remained unmatched. The length of the CDR3 is 14 residues. The CDR3 loop reads CASSSGQGDQPQHF. CDR3 bases: TGTGCCAGCAGCTCGGGACAGGGGGATCAGCCCCAGCATTTT.

This clone occurred a few times. The V gene is TRBV11-2, the J gene TRBJ2-7, with D possibly TRBD1 on 6 matching bases. Germline V CDR1 and CDR2: SGHAT, FQNNGV. CDR3 length: 13 residues. Trimming left V 7 bases short and J 2 bases short, with 12 bases between. CDR3 residues: CASTRDRTYEQYF. The DNA of the CDR3 is TGTGCCAGCACCCGAGACAGGACCTACGAGCAGTACTTC.

The gene calls are TRBV19 and TRBJ1-2; TRBD1 is a possible D gene (5 bases). Trimming took 7 bases from V and 4 from J, leaving 25 bases between them. Germline lookup yields CDR1 LNHDA and CDR2 SQIVND (reference sequence). The CDR3 is 17 residues long. CDR3 protein: CASTTLSTDTRVYGYTF. In nucleotides, the CDR3 is TGTGCCAGTACCACCCTGTCGACAGACACCCGGGTCTATGGCTACACCTTC. Drawing the rest from reference TRBV19 and TRBJ1-2, the complete variable domain is DGGITQSPKYLFRKEGQNVTLSCEQNLNHDAMYWYRQDPGQGLRLIYYSQIVNDFQKGDIAEGYSVSREKKESFPLTVTSAQKNPTAFYLCASTTLSTDTRVYGYTFGSGTRLTVV.

The rearrangement uses TRBV5-6 and TRBJ2-5; 8 positions agree with TRBD1. V shed 4 bases, J shed 3 bases, and the junction held 2 bases outside the gene matches. This CDR3 comprises 13 residues. The V gene's germline CDR1 is SGHDT and CDR2 YYEEEE. CDR3 residues: CASSGQGEETQYF. The CDR3 bases are TGTGCCAGCAGCGGACAGGGAGAAGAGACCCAGTACTTC.

The chain links TRBV6-1 to TRBJ1-2; TRBD1 matches at 8 bases. Germline CDR1 is MNHNS and CDR2 is SASEGT. The V segment lost 4 bases and the J segment 4 bases; nucleotides outside the gene matches: 14. The CDR3 length is 17 residues. In nucleotides, the CDR3 is TGTGCCAGCAGTGCCCCCGACAGGGGAGGGGGCCCCTATGGCTACACCTTC. It translates to CASSAPDRGGGPYGYTF.

V and J are TRBV28 and TRBJ1-2, with 7 bases matching TRBD1. The length of the CDR3 is 15 residues. CDR1 and CDR2 (germline): MDHEN, SYDVKM. V lost 4 bases, J lost 5 bases, and 10 bases stayed unmatched. CDR3 DNA: TGTGCCAGCAGTTCAGAAACCGGGACAGTATATGGCTACACCTTC. It yields the protein CASSSETGTVYGYTF.

This clone came up a few times. This chain links TRBV18 with TRBJ1-5; TRBD1 might be the D (5 bases). Trimming took 4 bases from V and 3 from J, leaving 16 bases between them. CDR1 is KGHSH and CDR2 is LQKENI in the germline V gene. This CDR3 contains 16 residues. The CDR3 bases are TGTGCCAGCTCACTAATGGGACGGTCCAACAATCAGCCCCAGCATTTT. The encoded protein is CASSLMGRSNNQPQHF.

This clone was observed a few times. The V call is TRBV29-1, the J call TRBJ2-7, with a tentative D call TRBD2 (6 bases). The CDR3 extends over 14 amino acids. V shed 4 bases and J shed 1 base, with 14 bases lying between them. Germline V lookup: CDR1 SQVTM, CDR2 ANQGSEA. CDR3 sequence (DNA): TGCAGCGTTGTTGGGGGGATGAGGTCCTACGAGCAGTACTTC. It is translated as CSVVGGMRSYEQYF.

This clone was counted only a few times. The chain joins TRBV4-2 to TRBJ2-7; D gene ambiguous. Deletions cut 0 bases from V and 2 bases from J, with 8 bases between. CDR3 size: 14 residues. The germline V gene encodes CDR1 LGHNA and CDR2 YNFKEQ. CDR3 sequence (DNA): TGTGCCAGCAGCCAAGAGAGCATTGCCTACGAGCAGTACTTC. It encodes CASSQESIAYEQYF.

The gene calls are TRBV30 and TRBJ2-5, with D unclear. The germline gives CDR1 GTSNPN, CDR2 SVGIG (reference sequence). Between the trimmed V and J ends, which lost 0 bases and 2 bases, there was a span of 7 bases. This CDR3 contains 13 residues. CDR3 residues: CAWSVRLQETQYF. DNA for the CDR3: TGTGCCTGGAGTGTACGGCTTCAAGAGACCCAGTACTTC. Full variable domain (missing parts from reference TRBV30 and TRBJ2-5): SQTIHQWPATLVQPVGSPLSLECTVEGTSNPNLYWYRQAAGRGLQLLFYSVGIGQISSEVPQNLSASRPQDRQFILSSKKLLLSDSGFYLCAWSVRLQETQYFGPGTRLLVL.

In this sample, this clone turned up a few times. An end of the junction does not agree with germline; a read error may underlie this. V gene TRBV2 combines with J gene TRBJ2-7, with 8 positions matching TRBD1. The CDR3 consists of 13 residues. Germline lookup yields CDR1 SNHLY and CDR2 FYNNEI. In DNA, the CDR3 is TGTGCCAGCAGTGATGACGGACAGGGATCAGTAGCCTTC. Protein sequence: CASSDDGQGSVAF.

This clone was detected a few times. V is TRBV30 and J is TRBJ1-6; tentative D call: TRBD1 (5 bases). This CDR3 has 16 amino acids. Germline loops: CDR1 GTSNPN, CDR2 SVGIG (reference sequence). V lost 0 bases and J lost 5, with 14 bases in between. The CDR3 region has the DNA TGTGCCTGGAGTGTAGGGGAGCCAGCGAATAATTCACCCCTCCACTTT. As protein: CAWSVGEPANNSPLHF.

The rearrangement links TRBV4-1 to TRBJ2-3, with D possibly being TRBD1 or TRBD2 (6 bases each). Germline V CDR1 and CDR2: MGHRA, YSYEKL. The CDR3 is 17 residues long. Trimming pared 0 bases from V and 4 bases from J, leaving 17 bases between. Here the CDR3 DNA reads TGCGCCAGCAGCCAAGATCGATCGGGGGCCGAGGCAGATACGCAGTATTTT. Its translation is CASSQDRSGAEADTQYF.

This clone was found a few times. The rearrangement links TRBV9 to TRBJ2-6; 10 nucleotides match TRBD1. CDR3 length: 19 amino acids. Germline V gene data show CDR1 as SGDLS and CDR2 as YYNGEE. Germline trimming cut 4 bases from V and 2 bases from J; bases unmatched to any gene: 12. Here the CDR3 reads CASSQTTGGSFTGANVLTF. The CDR3, as DNA: TGTGCCAGCAGCCAAACGACAGGGGGCAGCTTTACTGGGGCCAACGTCCTGACTTTC.

V and J are TRBV7-2 and TRBJ1-5; D is unresolved. The germline gives CDR1 SGHTA, CDR2 FQGNSA. V was pared by 7 bases and J by 4 bases, with 8 bases between. CDR3 size: 12 residues. The CDR3 DNA reads as TGTGCCAGCACGGACCTTAATCAGCCCCAGCATTTT. It specifies CASTDLNQPQHF.

The chain combines TRBV21-1 with TRBJ2-7; the table's D gene call, TRBD2, was not cross checked with the DNA. TRBV21-1 is tagged as a pseudogene. This CDR3 region has 17 residues. The CDR3: CASSSPKEGISFYEQYF. In nucleotides, the CDR3 is TGTGCCAGCAGTTCTCCTAAGGAGGGGATTTCTTTCTACGAGCAGTACTTC.